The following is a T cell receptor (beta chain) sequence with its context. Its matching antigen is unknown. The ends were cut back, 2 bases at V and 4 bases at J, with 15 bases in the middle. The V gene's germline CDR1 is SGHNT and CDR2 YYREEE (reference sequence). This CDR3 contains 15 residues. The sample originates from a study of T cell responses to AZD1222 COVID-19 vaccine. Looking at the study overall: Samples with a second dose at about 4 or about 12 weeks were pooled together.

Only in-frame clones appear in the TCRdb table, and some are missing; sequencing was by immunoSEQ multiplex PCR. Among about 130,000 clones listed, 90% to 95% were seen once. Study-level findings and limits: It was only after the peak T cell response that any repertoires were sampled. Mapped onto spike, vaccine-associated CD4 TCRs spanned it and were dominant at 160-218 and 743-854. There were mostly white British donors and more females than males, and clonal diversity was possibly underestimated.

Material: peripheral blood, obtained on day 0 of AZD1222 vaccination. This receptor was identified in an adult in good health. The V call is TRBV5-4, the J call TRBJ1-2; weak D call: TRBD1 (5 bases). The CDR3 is CASSLSGTPSYGYTF. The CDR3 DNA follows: TGTGCCAGCAGCTTATCCGGGACGCCTTCCTATGGCTACACCTTC.